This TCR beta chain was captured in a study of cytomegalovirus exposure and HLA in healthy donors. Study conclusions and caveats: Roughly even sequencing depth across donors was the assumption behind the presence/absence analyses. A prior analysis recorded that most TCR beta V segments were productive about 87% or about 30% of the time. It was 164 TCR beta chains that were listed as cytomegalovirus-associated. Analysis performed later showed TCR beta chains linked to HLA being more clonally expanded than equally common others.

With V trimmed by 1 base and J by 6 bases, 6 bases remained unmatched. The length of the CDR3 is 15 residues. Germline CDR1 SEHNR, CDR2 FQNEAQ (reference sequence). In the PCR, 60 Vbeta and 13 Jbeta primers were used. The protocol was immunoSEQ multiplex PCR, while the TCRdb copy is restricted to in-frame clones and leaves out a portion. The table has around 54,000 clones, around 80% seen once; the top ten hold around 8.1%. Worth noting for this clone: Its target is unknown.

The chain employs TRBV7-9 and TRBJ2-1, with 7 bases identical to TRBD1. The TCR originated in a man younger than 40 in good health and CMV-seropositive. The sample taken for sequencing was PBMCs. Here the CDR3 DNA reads TGTGCCAGCAGCTTAGGAGCAGGGGGTTTCAATGAGCAGTTCTTC. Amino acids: CASSLGAGGFNEQFF.